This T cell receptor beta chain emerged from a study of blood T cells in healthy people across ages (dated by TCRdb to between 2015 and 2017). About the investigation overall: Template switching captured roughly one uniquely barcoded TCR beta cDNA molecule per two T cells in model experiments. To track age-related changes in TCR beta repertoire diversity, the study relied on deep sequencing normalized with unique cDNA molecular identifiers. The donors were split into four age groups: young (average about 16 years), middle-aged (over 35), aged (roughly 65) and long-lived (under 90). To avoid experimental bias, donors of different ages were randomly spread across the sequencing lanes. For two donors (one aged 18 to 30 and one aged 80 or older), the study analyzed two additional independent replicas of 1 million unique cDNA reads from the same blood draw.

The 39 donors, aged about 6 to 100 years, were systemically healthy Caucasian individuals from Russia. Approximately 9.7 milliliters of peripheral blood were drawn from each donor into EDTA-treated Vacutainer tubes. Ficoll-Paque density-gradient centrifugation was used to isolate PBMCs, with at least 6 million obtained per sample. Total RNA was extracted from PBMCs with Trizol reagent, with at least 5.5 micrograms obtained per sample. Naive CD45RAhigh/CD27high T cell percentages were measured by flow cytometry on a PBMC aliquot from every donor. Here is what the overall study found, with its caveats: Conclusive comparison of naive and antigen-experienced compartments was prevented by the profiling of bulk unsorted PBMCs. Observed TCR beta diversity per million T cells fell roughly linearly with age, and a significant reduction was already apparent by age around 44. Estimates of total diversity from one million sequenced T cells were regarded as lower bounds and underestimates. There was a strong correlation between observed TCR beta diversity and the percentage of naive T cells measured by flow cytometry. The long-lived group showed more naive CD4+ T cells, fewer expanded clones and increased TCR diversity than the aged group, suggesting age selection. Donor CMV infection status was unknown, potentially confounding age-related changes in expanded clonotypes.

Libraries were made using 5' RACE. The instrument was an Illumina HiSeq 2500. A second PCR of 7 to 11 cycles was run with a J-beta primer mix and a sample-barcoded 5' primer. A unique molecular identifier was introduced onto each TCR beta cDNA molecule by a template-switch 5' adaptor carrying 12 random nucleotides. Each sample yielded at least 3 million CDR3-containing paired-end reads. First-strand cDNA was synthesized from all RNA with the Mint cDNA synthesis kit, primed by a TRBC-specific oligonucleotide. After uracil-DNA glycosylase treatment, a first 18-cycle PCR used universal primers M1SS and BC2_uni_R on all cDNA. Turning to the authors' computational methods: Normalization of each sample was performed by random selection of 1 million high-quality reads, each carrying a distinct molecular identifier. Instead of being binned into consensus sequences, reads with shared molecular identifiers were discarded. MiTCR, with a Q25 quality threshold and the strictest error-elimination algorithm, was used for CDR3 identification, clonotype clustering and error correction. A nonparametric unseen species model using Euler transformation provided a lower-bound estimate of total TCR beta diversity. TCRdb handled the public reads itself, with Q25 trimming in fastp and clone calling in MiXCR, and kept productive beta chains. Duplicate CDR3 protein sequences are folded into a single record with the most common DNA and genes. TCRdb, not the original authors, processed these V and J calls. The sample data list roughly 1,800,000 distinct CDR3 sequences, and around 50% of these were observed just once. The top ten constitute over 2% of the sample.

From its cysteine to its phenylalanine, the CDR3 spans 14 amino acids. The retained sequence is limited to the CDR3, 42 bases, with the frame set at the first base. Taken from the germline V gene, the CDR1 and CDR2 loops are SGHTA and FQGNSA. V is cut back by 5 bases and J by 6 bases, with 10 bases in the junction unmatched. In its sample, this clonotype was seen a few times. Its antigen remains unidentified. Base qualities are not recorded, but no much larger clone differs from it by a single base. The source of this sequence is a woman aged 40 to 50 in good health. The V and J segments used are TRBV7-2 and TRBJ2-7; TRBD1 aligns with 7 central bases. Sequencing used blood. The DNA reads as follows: TGTGCCAGCAGCCAGCCGGGACAGATCCCCGAGCAGTACTTC. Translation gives CASSQPGQIPEQYF. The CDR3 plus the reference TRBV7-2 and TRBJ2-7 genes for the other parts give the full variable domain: GAGVSQSPSNKVTEKGKDVELRCDPISGHTALYWYRQSLGQGLEFLIYFQGNSAPDKSGLPSDRFSAERTGGSVSTLTIQRTQQEDSAVYLCASSQPGQIPEQYFGPGTRLTVT.